This paragraph covers one TCR beta chain sequence. Its antigen is not known. The sample is drawn from a study of cytomegalovirus exposure and HLA in healthy donors. The PCR used 60 Vbeta and 13 Jbeta primers. Some clones are missing from TCRdb's copy, which holds only in-frame ones; the method was immunoSEQ multiplex PCR. This table has hundreds of thousands of clones, under 80% appearing once. Study-level results: Later work showed greater clonal expansion in HLA-associated TCR beta chains than in equally common others. Cytomegalovirus association was listed for around 180 TCR beta chains. Previously analyzed data showed that most TCR beta V segments were productive at a frequency of about 87% or about 30%.

CDR1 and CDR2 (germline): SGHRS, YFSETQ. Trimming took off 0 bases at V and 0 bases at J, with 15 bases between the two ends. There are 17 residues in the CDR3. The origin of this receptor is a female donor in good health and CMV-seronegative. V is TRBV5-1 and J is TRBJ2-5; maybe TRBD1 (6 bases). Sequencing input: PBMCs. CDR3 sequence reads: CASSLGTDLWYQETQYF. CDR3 DNA sequence: TGCGCCAGCAGCTTGGGGACAGATCTTTGGTACCAAGAGACCCAGTACTTC.